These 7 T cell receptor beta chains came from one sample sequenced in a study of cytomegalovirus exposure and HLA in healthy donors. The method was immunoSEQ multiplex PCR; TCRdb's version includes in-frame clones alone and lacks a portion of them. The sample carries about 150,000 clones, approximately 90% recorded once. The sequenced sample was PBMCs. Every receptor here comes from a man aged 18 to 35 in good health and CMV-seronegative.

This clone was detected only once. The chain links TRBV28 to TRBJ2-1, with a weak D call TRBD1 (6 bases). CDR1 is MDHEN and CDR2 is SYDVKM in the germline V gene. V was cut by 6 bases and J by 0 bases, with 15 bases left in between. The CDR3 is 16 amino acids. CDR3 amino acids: CASSLTGPSSYNEQFF. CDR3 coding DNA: TGTGCCAGCAGCTTGACAGGACCGAGCTCCTACAATGAGCAGTTCTTC. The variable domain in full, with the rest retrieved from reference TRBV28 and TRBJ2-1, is DVKVTQSSRYLVKRTGEKVFLECVQDMDHENMFWYRQDPGLGLRLIYFSYDVKMKEKGDIPEGYSVSREKKERFSLILESASTNQTSMYLCASSLTGPSSYNEQFFGPGTRLTVL.

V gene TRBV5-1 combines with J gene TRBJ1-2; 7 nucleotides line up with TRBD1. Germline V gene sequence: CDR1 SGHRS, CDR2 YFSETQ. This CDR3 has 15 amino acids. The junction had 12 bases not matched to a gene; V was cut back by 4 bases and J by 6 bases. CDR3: CASSIRSTGENGYTF. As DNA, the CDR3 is TGCGCCAGCAGCATACGATCTACAGGGGAGAATGGCTACACCTTC.

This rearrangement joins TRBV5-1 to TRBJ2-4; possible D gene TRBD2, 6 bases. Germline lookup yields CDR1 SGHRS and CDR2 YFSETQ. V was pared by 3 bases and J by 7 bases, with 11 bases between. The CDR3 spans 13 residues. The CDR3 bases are TGCGCCAGCAGCTCGGGGGATGGGAACATTCAGTACTTC. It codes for CASSSGDGNIQYF.

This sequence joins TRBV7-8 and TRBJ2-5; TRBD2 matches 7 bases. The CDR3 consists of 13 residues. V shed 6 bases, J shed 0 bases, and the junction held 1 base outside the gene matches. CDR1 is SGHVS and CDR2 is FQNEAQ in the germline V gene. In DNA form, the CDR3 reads TGTGCCAGCAGAGGGACTAACCAAGAGACCCAGTACTTC. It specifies CASRGTNQETQYF. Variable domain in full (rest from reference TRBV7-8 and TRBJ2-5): GAGVSQSPRYKVAKRGQDVALRCDPISGHVSLFWYQQALGQGPEFLTYFQNEAQLDKSGLPSDRFFAERPEGSVSTLKIQRTQQEDSAVYLCASRGTNQETQYFGPGTRLLVL.

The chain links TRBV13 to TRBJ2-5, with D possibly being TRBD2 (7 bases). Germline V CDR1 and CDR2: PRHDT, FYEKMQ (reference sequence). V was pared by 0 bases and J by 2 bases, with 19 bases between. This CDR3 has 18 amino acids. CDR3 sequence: CASSLGLNGGGLQETQYF. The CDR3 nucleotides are TGTGCCAGCAGCTTAGGCCTAAATGGGGGGGGGCTTCAAGAGACCCAGTACTTC.

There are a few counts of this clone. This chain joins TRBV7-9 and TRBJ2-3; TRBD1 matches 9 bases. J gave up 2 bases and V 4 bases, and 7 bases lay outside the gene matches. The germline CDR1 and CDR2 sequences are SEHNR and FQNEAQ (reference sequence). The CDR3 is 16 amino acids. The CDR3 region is CASSSITGGNTDTQYF. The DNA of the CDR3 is TGTGCCAGCAGCTCAATTACAGGGGGCAACACAGATACGCAGTATTTT.

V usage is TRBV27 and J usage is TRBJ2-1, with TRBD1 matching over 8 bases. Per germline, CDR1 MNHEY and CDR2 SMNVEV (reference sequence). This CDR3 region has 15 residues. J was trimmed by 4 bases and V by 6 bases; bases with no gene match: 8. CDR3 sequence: CASRNPRGQYNEQFF. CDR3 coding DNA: TGTGCCAGCAGGAACCCCAGGGGGCAATACAATGAGCAGTTCTTC.